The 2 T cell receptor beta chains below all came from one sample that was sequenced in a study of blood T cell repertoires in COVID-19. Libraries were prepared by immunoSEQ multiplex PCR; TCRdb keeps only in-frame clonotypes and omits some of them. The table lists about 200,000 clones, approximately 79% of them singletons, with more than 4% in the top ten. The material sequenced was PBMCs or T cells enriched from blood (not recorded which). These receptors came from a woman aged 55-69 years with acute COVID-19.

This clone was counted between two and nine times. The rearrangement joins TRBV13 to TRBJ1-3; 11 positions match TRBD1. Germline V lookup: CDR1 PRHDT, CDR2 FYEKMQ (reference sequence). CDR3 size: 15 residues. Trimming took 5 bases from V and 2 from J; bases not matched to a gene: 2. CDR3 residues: CASSGQGATGNTIYF. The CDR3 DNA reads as TGTGCCAGCAGCGGACAGGGGGCAACTGGAAACACCATATATTTT.

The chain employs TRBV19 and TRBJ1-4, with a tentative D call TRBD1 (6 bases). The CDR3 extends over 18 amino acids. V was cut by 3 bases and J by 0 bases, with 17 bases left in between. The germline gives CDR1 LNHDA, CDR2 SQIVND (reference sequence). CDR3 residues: CASSIAGARTATNEKLFF. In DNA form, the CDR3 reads TGTGCCAGTAGTATTGCGGGGGCCAGGACCGCAACTAATGAAAAACTGTTTTTT.